This T cell receptor (beta chain) came from a study of cytomegalovirus exposure and HLA in healthy donors. Study-wide results and caveats: TCR beta V- and J-gene trimming, according to a later analysis, was linked to a missense DCLRE1C variant. On later analysis, the bulk of CMV-associated TCR beta chains appeared to be HLA-restricted.

The germline V gene encodes CDR1 SEHNR and CDR2 FQNEAQ (reference sequence). V dropped 5 bases and J dropped 3; count of bases not matched to a gene: 7. The length of the CDR3 is 15 residues. The PCR ran on 60 Vbeta and 13 Jbeta primers. TCRdb's copy holds only in-frame clones and misses some; the assay was immunoSEQ multiplex PCR. The sample lists 180,000 or so clones, roughly 77% seen once, with 1.5% to 2% in the top ten. This clone was seen a handful of times. Its target is not known. The sample taken for sequencing was PBMCs. This sequence joins TRBV7-9 and TRBJ2-7, with 10 bases lining up with TRBD1. The source is a woman aged 25 to 39 in good health and CMV-seronegative. CDR3 in amino acids: CASSQGQGVGYEQYF. Written as DNA, the CDR3 is TGTGCCAGCAGCCAAGGACAGGGGGTGGGCTACGAGCAGTACTTC.